These T cell receptor beta chains were read from a single sample in a study of T-cell memory formation after mild COVID-19. From the 5' RACE reads, TCRdb called clonotypes with MiXCR, one entry per CDR3 protein. Of about 360,000 distinct CDR3 sequences detected, roughly 14% appear once; the ten largest clones hold less than 25%. Sequenced: PBMCs or a T cell subset sorted from them (not recorded which). All receptors derive from a man aged 18 to 35 who had mild COVID-19 (a few samples of this study predate the infection). Cell type and time point are not known. Each CDR3 is given with its conserved first and last residue. The D gene is left open where the match is weak. Clone size appears in some rows only: once, few, many, or a class for an expanded clone.

j_gene,v_gene,abundance,d_gene,CDR3nt,CDR3aa
TRBJ1-2,TRBV29-1,-,-,TGCAGCGTTGAAGACCCAGGGGCTAACTATGGCTACACCTTC,CSVEDPGANYGYTF
TRBJ2-3,TRBV7-2,-,TRBD1,TGTGCCACTGGACAGGGCTGGACAGATACGCAGTATTTT,CATGQGWTDTQYF
TRBJ2-7,TRBV20-1,-,TRBD2,TGCAGTGCTAGGGGCGGGGCAGCGGGGATCTACGAGCAGTACTTC,CSARGGAAGIYEQYF
TRBJ2-7,TRBV7-2,few,-,TGTGCCAGCAGCCAGGCTGGGCTTGGTGAGCAGTACTTC,CASSQAGLGEQYF
TRBJ1-5,TRBV4-2,few,TRBD1,TGTGCCAGCAGCCCCCTGGGCATACAGGGGACTAGCAATCAGCCCCAGCATTTT,CASSPLGIQGTSNQPQHF
TRBJ2-6,TRBV7-6,-,TRBD1,TGTGCCAGCAGCCTTTCGGACAGGATCAGCTCTGGGGCCAACGTCCTGACTTTC,CASSLSDRISSGANVLTF
TRBJ2-1,TRBV19,-,-,TGTGCCAGTAATCAGGGCCTGAATGAGCAGTTCTTC,CASNQGLNEQFF
TRBJ2-1,TRBV7-6,many,-,TGTGCCAGCAGCTTAGTCCCTGGGATAGCTCTTTACAATGAGCAGTTCTTC,CASSLVPGIALYNEQFF
TRBJ2-7,TRBV20-1,-,TRBD2,TGCAGTGCTAGAGCCGCCGGGACTAAGTACGAGCAGTACTTC,CSARAAGTKYEQYF
TRBJ2-1,TRBV4-3,many,TRBD1,TGCGCCAGCAGCCATGCGTATCCGGGACAGTCTTACAATGAGCAGTTCTTC,CASSHAYPGQSYNEQFF
TRBJ1-4,TRBV27,-,-,TGTGCCAGCGGCCTTGGAGGGGCGACTAATGAAAAACTGTTTTTT,CASGLGGATNEKLFF
TRBJ1-6,TRBV6-1,-,-,TGTGCCAGCAGTGAAGTTTGGACCGGCGACTCCTATAATTCACCCCTCCACTTT,CASSEVWTGDSYNSPLHF
TRBJ2-3,TRBV6-1,-,-,TGTGCCAGCAGTGAAGAGGCGGCAGTCACGCAGTATTTT,CASSEEAAVTQYF
TRBJ2-1,TRBV6-4,few,-,TGTGCCAGCAGTGACTCGTACGGGGGCAGAGGTGAGCAGTTCTTC,CASSDSYGGRGEQFF